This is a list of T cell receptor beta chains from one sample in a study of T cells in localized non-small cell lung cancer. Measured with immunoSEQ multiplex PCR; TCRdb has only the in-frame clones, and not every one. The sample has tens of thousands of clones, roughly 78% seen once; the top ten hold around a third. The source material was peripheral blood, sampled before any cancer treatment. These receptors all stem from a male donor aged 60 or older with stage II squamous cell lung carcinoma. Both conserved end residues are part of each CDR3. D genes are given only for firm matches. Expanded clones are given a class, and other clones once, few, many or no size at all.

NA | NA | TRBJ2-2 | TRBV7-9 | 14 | TGTGCCAGCAGCACCGCCAAGAACACCGGGGAGCTGTTTTTT | CASSTAKNTGELFF
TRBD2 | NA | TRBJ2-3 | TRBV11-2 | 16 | TGTGCCAGCAGCCGCTACGGGACTAGCGGCGCAGATACGCAGTATTTT | CASSRYGTSGADTQYF
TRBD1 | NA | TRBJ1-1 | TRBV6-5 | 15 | TGTGCCAGCAGAAAGTGGGACAGACCGAACACTGAAGCTTTCTTT | CASRKWDRPNTEAFF
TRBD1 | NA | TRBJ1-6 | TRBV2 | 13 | TGTGCCAGCAGTGACACAGGGGACTCACCCCTCCACTTT | CASSDTGDSPLHF
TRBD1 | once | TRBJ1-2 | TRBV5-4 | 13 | TGTGCCAGCAGTCTGACAGGGGGGGATGGCTACACCTTC | CASSLTGGDGYTF
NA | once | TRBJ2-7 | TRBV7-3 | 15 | TGTGCCAGCAGCTTAACCCCAGGTCTCTCCTACGAGCAGTACTTC | CASSLTPGLSYEQYF
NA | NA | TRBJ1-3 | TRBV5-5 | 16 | TGTGCCAGCAGCTTAGGATTACAAATCTTTGGAAACACCATATATTTT | CASSLGLQIFGNTIYF
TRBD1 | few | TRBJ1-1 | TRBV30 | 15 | TGTGCCTGGAGTGTACCCGGCAGGGGGTACACTGAAGCTTTCTTT | CAWSVPGRGYTEAFF
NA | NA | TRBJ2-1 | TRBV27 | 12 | TGTGCCAGCAGTTTATGGGGCAGTGAGCAGTTCTTC | CASSLWGSEQFF
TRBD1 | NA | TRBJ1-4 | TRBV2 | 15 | TGTGCCAGCAACCCCGGGACAGGGGGAGTCGGGAAACTGTTTTTT | CASNPGTGGVGKLFF
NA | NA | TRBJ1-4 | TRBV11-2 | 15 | TGTGCCAGCAGCTTAGTCGGCCAGGGGCGGGAAAAACTGTTTTTT | CASSLVGQGREKLFF
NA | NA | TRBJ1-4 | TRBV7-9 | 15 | TGTGCCAGCAGCTCTAGGCGTCCGGGCAGGGAAAAACTGTTTTTT | CASSSRRPGREKLFF
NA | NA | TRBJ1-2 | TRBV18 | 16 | TGTGCCAGCTCACCATCGTCGGCAGTTTCTATGGAGGGCTACACCTTC | CASSPSSAVSMEGYTF
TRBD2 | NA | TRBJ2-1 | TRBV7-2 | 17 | TGTGCCAGCAGCTTAAACGCCCCACTAGCGGGACAAGGGGAGCAGTTCTTC | CASSLNAPLAGQGEQFF
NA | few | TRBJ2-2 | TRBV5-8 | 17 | TGTGCCAGCAGCTCCACAACAGGGTTTGACGTCACCGGGGAGCTGTTTTTT | CASSSTTGFDVTGELFF
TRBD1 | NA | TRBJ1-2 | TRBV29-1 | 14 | TGCAGCGTTGAAGAATACAGGGGGAGGGATGGCTACACCTTC | CSVEEYRGRDGYTF
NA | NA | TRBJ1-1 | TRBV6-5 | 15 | TGTGCCAGCACCCCAGACCCGCCAATGAACACTGAAGCTTTCTTT | CASTPDPPMNTEAFF
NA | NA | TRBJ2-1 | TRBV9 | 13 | TGTGCCAGCAGCGTTAACAGGGAGGGTGAGCAGTTCTTC | CASSVNREGEQFF
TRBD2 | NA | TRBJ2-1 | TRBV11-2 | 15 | TGTGCCAGCAGCTTAGGGCGGGGGGCTACTAATGAGCAGTTCTTC | CASSLGRGATNEQFF
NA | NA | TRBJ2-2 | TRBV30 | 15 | TGTGCCTGGAGTGTTCGCGGTCTCCGGCCTTTGGAGCTGTTTTTT | CAWSVRGLRPLELFF
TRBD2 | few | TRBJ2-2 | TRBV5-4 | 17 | TGTGCCAGCAGCTTGTTGAGGGGACTAGCGGGGACCGGGGAGCTGTTTTTT | CASSLLRGLAGTGELFF
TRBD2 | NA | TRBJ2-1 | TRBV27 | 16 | TGTGCCAGCAGCCCTACGGGGGGGATTACCTACAATGAGCAGTTCTTC | CASSPTGGITYNEQFF
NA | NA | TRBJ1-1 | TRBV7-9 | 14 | TGTGCCAGCAGCTTGAGGGGTCCCGGAGGTGAAGCTTTCTTT | CASSLRGPGGEAFF
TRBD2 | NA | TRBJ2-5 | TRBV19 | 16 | TGTGCCAGTAGGACAACTAGCGGGCCCCATCAGGGGACCCAGTACTTC | CASRTTSGPHQGTQYF
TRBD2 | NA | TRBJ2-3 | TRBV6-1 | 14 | TGTGCCAGTCAGCCTAGCGGGAGTTCAAATACGCAGTATTTT | CASQPSGSSNTQYF
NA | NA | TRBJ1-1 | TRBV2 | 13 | TGTGCCAGCAGTGTGGGAATGAACACTGAAGCTTTCTTT | CASSVGMNTEAFF
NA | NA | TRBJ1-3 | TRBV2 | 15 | TGTGCCAGCACCAGGAGTACTACTGAGGGAAACACCATATATTTT | CASTRSTTEGNTIYF
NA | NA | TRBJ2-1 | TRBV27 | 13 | TGTGCCAGCAGTTTACGAGGATACAATGAGCAGTTCTTC | CASSLRGYNEQFF
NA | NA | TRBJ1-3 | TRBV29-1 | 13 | TGCAGCGCCGAAAAAGATACTGGAAACACCATATATTTT | CSAEKDTGNTIYF
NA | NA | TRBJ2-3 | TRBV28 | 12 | TGTGCCAGCAGCGACCAGACTAATACGCAGTATTTT | CASSDQTNTQYF
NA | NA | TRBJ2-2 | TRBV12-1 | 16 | NA | CASSPLFGGGSGELFF
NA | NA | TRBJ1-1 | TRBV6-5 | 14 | TGTGCCAGCACGAATAGAGCGGCGAACACTGAAGCTTTCTTT | CASTNRAANTEAFF
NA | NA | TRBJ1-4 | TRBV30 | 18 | TGTGCCTGGAGTGTACTCGTCGGCAGGGCGGGAACTAATGAAAAACTGTTTTTT | CAWSVLVGRAGTNEKLFF
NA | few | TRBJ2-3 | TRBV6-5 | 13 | TGTGCCAGCAGTTTAGGGACACTAAATACGCAGTATTTT | CASSLGTLNTQYF
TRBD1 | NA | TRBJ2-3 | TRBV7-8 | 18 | TGTGCCAGCAGCCTTAACAGAGGACAGGCCGGAGGCACAGATACGCAGTATTTT | CASSLNRGQAGGTDTQYF
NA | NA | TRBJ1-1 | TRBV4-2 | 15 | TGTGCCAGCAGTCATACCCAGTCCATGAACACTGAAGCTTTCTTT | CASSHTQSMNTEAFF
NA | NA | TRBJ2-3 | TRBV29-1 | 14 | TGCAGCGTTGTTCCGGGTTTCTCCACAGATACGCAGTATTTT | CSVVPGFSTDTQYF
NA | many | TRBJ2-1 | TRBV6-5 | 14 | TGTGCCAGCAGTCGGGTAACAGGGCAGGATGAGCAGTTCTTC | CASSRVTGQDEQFF
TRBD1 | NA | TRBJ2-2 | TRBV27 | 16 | TGTGCCAGCAGTTTAATCAGGGGGAGCGGCACCGGGGAGCTGTTTTTT | CASSLIRGSGTGELFF
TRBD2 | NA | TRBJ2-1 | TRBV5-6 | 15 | TGTGCCAGCAGCTTCCTACTAGCGGGGGACAATGAGCAGTTCTTC | CASSFLLAGDNEQFF
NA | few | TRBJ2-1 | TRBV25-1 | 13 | TGTGCCAGCGTGGGAGGCAGGGGCAATGAGCAGTTCTTC | CASVGGRGNEQFF
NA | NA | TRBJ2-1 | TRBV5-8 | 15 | TGTGCCAGCAGCCTCCCTACTACAGGGAACAATGAGCAGTTCTTC | CASSLPTTGNNEQFF